This T cell receptor (beta chain) was profiled in a study of shared clonotypes between healthy human individuals. Germline V gives CDR1 KGHSH, CDR2 LQKENI. V lost 2 bases and J lost 7, with 8 bases in between. This CDR3 region has 12 residues. Produced via immunoSEQ multiplex PCR; TCRdb's table is partial and in-frame only. The sample carries approximately 1,500,000 clones, nearly 99% recorded once. This receptor was obtained from a man aged 25-40 years in good health. Material for sequencing was naive CD4+ T cells sorted from blood. Regarding subset: CD45RA+ positively selected. This chain connects TRBV18 to TRBJ1-1; D is uncertain. The CDR3 DNA sequence: TGTGCCAGCTCACCAAAGAAGGTTGAAGCTTTCTTT. Encoded protein: CASSPKKVEAFF.